This T cell receptor beta chain is drawn from a study of T cell changes during pregnancy in multiple sclerosis. Assay used: immunoSEQ multiplex PCR; TCRdb lists only in-frame clones, some missing. The table shows around 110,000 clones, with about nine tenths occurring only once. V lost 5 bases to trimming and J lost 0 bases, with 7 bases between them. The germline V gene has CDR1 SGHTA and CDR2 FQGNSA. The CDR3 has 13 residues. The clonotype was recovered from a female donor in good health, enrolled as a control in a pregnancy study. The rearrangement joins TRBV7-2 to TRBJ1-1; maybe TRBD1 (6 bases). Sequences were derived from peripheral blood, sampled in the third trimester of pregnancy. The CDR3 bases are TGTGCCAGCAGCGAGGGGGTGAACACTGAAGCTTTCTTT. It encodes CASSEGVNTEAFF.